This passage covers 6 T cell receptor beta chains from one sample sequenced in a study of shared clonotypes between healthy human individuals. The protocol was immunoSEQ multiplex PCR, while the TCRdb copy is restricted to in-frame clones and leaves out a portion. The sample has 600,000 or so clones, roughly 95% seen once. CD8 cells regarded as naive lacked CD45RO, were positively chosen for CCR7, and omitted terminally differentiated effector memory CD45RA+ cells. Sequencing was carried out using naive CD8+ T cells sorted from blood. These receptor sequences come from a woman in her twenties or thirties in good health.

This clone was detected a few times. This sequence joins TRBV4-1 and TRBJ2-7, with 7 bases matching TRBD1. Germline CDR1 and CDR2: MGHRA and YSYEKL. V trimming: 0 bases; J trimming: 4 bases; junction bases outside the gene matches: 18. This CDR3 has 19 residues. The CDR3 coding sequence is TGCGCCAGCAGCCAAGATCTATTCTTAGGGACAGATTTACATTACGAGCAGTACTTC. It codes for CASSQDLFLGTDLHYEQYF.

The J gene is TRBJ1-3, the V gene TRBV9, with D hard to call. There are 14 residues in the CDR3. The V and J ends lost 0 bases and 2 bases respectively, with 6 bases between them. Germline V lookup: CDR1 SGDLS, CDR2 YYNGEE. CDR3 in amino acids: CASSVGNPGNTIYF. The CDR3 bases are TGTGCCAGCAGCGTAGGGAATCCTGGAAACACCATATATTTT.

The CDR3 protein is CASSFAKDTGELFF. CDR3 nucleotides: TGCGCCAGCAGCTTTGCCAAAGACACCGGGGAGCTGTTTTTT. This chain links TRBV5-1 with TRBJ2-2; D is undetermined. The CDR3 contains 14 residues. Trimming pared 2 bases from V and 3 bases from J, leaving 8 bases between. Germline V gene data show CDR1 as SGHRS and CDR2 as YFSETQ. Full variable domain (remainder filled in from reference TRBV5-1 and TRBJ2-2): KAGVTQTPRYLIKTRGQQVTLSCSPISGHRSVSWYQQTPGQGLQFLFEYFSETQRNKGNFPGRFSGRQFSNSRSEMNVSTLELGDSALYLCASSFAKDTGELFFGEGSRLTVL.

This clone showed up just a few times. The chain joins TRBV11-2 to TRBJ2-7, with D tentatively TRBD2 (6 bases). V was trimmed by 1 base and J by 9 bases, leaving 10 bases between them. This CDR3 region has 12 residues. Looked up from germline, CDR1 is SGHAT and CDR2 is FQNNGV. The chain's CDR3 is CASSLVGSGQYF. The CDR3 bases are TGTGCCAGCAGCTTAGTCGGGAGCGGGCAGTACTTC.

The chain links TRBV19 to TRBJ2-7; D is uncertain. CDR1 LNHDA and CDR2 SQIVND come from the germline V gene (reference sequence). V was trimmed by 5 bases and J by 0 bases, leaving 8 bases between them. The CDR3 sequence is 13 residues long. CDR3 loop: CASSEPNSYEQYF. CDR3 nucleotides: TGTGCCAGTAGTGAGCCTAACTCCTACGAGCAGTACTTC.

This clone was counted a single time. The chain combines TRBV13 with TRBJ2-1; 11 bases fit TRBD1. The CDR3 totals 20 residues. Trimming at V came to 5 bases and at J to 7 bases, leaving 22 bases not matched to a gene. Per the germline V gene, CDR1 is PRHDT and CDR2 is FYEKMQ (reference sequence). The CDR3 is CASSTRTGGAWREGRNEQFF. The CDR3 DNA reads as TGTGCCAGCAGCACTCGGACAGGGGGCGCCTGGCGGGAGGGCAGGAATGAGCAGTTCTTC.